These 23 T cell receptor beta chains share one sample of origin, sequenced in a study of early T cells in non-severe SARS-CoV-2 infection. In TCRdb, the 5' RACE reads were re-called with MiXCR into one record per CDR3 protein. The data contain 20,000 to 30,000 distinct CDR3 sequences, 4.4% of them singletons. The sample comprised whole blood. The receptor source for this set is an adult who was a healthcare worker with PCR-confirmed SARS-CoV-2 infection or an uninfected control (not recorded which).

The genes are TRBV7-9 and TRBJ1-1, with a possible D match to TRBD1 (5 bases). Germline lookup yields CDR1 SEHNR and CDR2 FQNEAQ (reference sequence). The CDR3 loop spans 14 amino acids. Between the trimmed V and J ends, which lost 2 bases and 2 bases, there was a span of 9 bases. CDR3 in DNA: TGTGCCAGCAGCTTAATGGGGCTCAACACTGAAGCTTTCTTT. Encoded protein: CASSLMGLNTEAFF.

There are many counts of this clonotype. The CDR3 protein is CASSLRQGRSYNEQFF. CDR3 in DNA: TGCGCCAGCAGCTTGCGGCAGGGAAGGTCCTACAATGAGCAGTTCTTC. The genes are TRBV5-1 and TRBJ2-1; D is perhaps TRBD1 (5 bases). CDR1 SGHRS and CDR2 YFSETQ come from the germline V gene. The CDR3 extends over 16 amino acids. V lost 1 base and J 1 base, leaving 12 bases between the germline ends.

This clonotype has a count of ten or more. The rearrangement uses TRBV7-9 and TRBJ2-4; possible D gene TRBD1, 7 bases. This CDR3 contains 20 residues. V was clipped by 5 bases and J by 1 base, with 27 bases between them. Germline V gene data show CDR1 as SEHNR and CDR2 as FQNEAQ (reference sequence). The CDR3, as DNA: TGTGCCAGCAGCGCAAGGGGGGACAGAGACCAAGGTTGGGCCAAAAACATTCAGTACTTC. Protein product: CASSARGDRDQGWAKNIQYF.

The sample holds many counts of this clonotype. The V call is TRBV7-2, the J call TRBJ1-3, with 10 positions matching TRBD1. Germline V gives CDR1 SGHTA, CDR2 FQGNSA. The CDR3 is 15 residues long. The V and J ends lost 3 bases and 2 bases, in that order; junction bases with no gene match: 1. DNA of the CDR3: TGTGCCAGCAGCTTGGGACAGGGGACTGGAAACACCATATATTTT. It codes for CASSLGQGTGNTIYF.

This clonotype was recorded at least ten times. This chain uses TRBV7-9 with TRBJ1-5; D gene ambiguous. Trimming took off 1 base at V and 5 bases at J, with 12 bases between the two ends. Germline CDR1 SEHNR, CDR2 FQNEAQ (reference sequence). This CDR3 region has 15 residues. CDR3 DNA: TGTGCCAGCAGCTTAGGAACAGCGGCGTATCAGCCCCAGCATTTT. Its protein product is CASSLGTAAYQPQHF.

The sample holds many counts of this clonotype. The gene calls are TRBV7-9 and TRBJ1-2, with D possibly matching TRBD1 (6 bases). The CDR3 runs to 14 residues. The germline CDR1 and CDR2 sequences are SEHNR and FQNEAQ (reference sequence). Trimming removed 4 bases from V and 4 bases from J, with 13 bases in between. CDR3 protein: CASSSTQGRYGYTF. The CDR3 DNA reads as TGTGCCAGCAGCTCCACTCAGGGGCGCTATGGCTACACCTTC.

This clonotype was found many times. The chain joins TRBV29-1 to TRBJ2-1, with TRBD2 identical over 14 bases. The germline V gene has CDR1 SQVTM and CDR2 ANQGSEA. This CDR3 contains 19 residues. The V and J ends lost 1 base and 0 bases, in that order; junction bases with no gene match: 8. As DNA, the CDR3 is TGCAGCGTTGAAGGGGGACTAGCGGGGGCGAAGAGCTCCTACAATGAGCAGTTCTTC. It translates to CSVEGGLAGAKSSYNEQFF.

Turning to this clonotype: A single base separates this from a much larger clone, so it may be a read error. The chain carries TRBV27 and TRBJ1-2; D might be TRBD1 (5 bases). The V end lost 4 bases, the J end lost 13 bases, and 13 bases lay between the germline ends. Germline V gives CDR1 MNHEY, CDR2 SMNVEV (reference sequence). The CDR3 runs 11 residues. In nucleotides, the CDR3 is TGTGCCAGCAGTTCCGGACATGGCATCACCTTC. Its translation is CASSSGHGITF.

This clonotype was counted many times. The V gene is TRBV4-3, the J gene TRBJ1-1, with D possibly TRBD1 on 5 matching bases. Per the germline V gene, CDR1 is LGHNA and CDR2 is YSLEER. The CDR3 extends over 15 amino acids. Trimming took off 3 bases at V and 2 bases at J, with 13 bases between the two ends. CDR3 coding DNA: TGCGCCAGCAGCCAGGCTCCGACAGAAAACACTGAAGCTTTCTTT. Encoded protein: CASSQAPTENTEAFF.

This clonotype was seen at least ten times. The chain combines TRBV7-8 with TRBJ2-2; TRBD1 matches at 7 bases. CDR1 SGHVS and CDR2 FQNEAQ come from the germline V gene. The CDR3 extends over 16 amino acids. J lost 4 bases, V lost 1 base, and 6 bases had no gene match. The DNA for the CDR3 is TGTGCCAGCAGCTTAGTACGGCCAGGGGGCACCGGGGAGCTGTTTTTT. It is translated as CASSLVRPGGTGELFF.

Judged by abundance, this clonotype is medium-sized. The rearrangement joins TRBV7-2 to TRBJ1-1; 7 bases agree with TRBD1. CDR1 and CDR2 (germline): SGHTA, FQGNSA. The junction had 6 bases not matched to a gene; V was cut back by 7 bases and J by 4 bases. The CDR3 has 13 residues. The CDR3 protein is CASKQGKVTEAFF. For the CDR3, the DNA is TGTGCCAGCAAACAGGGGAAGGTCACTGAAGCTTTCTTT.

There are many counts of this clonotype. The chain combines TRBV29-1 with TRBJ2-1, with D uncertain. Germline CDR1 reads SQVTM; CDR2 reads ANQGSEA. The CDR3 totals 13 residues. V shed 0 bases and J shed 11 bases, with 14 bases lying between them. This chain's CDR3 is CSVEEDSGRKQFF. CDR3 in DNA: TGCAGCGTTGAAGAGGATTCTGGCAGGAAGCAGTTCTTC.

This clonotype was detected ten times or more. This chain connects TRBV3-1 to TRBJ2-7, with D unresolved. The V end was cut by 3 bases, the J end by 0 bases, with 9 bases between. The CDR3 totals 14 residues. Germline V lookup: CDR1 LGHDT, CDR2 YNNKEL (reference sequence). CDR3 in DNA: TGTGCCAGCAGCCACAACGCAGACTCCTACGAGCAGTACTTC. It specifies CASSHNADSYEQYF.

This clonotype was picked up many times. The rearrangement joins TRBV3-1 to TRBJ1-1; 7 bases align to TRBD1. The V gene end was trimmed by 3 bases and the J gene end by 4 bases; junction bases not matched to a gene: 2. The CDR3 length is 13 residues. The germline V gene encodes CDR1 LGHDT and CDR2 YNNKEL (reference sequence). The CDR3 DNA sequence: TGTGCCAGCAGCCACAGACAGGGCACTGAAGCTTTCTTT. It specifies CASSHRQGTEAFF.

This clonotype was observed many times. The V and J genes are TRBV7-6 and TRBJ2-1; perhaps TRBD2 as D (6 bases). The CDR3 runs to 16 residues. Germline values: CDR1 SGHVS, CDR2 FNYEAQ. V was shortened by 1 base and J by 2 bases, with 12 bases between the two germline ends. The CDR3 DNA sequence: TGTGCCAGCAGCTTAGAGGCGGGACCTACCTACAATGAGCAGTTCTTC. It specifies CASSLEAGPTYNEQFF.

This clonotype was found many times. The gene calls are TRBV11-2 and TRBJ2-4, with 10 bases identical to TRBD2. CDR1 SGHAT and CDR2 FQNNGV come from the germline V gene. J gave up 6 bases and V 5 bases, and 4 bases lay outside the gene matches. The CDR3 spans 14 residues. The CDR3 coding sequence is TGTGCCAGCAGCATTAGCGGGGGGAGAAACATTCAGTACTTC. Translated: CASSISGGRNIQYF.

The V and J genes are TRBV10-3 and TRBJ2-3; D is unresolved. The CDR3 length is 14 residues. Per germline, CDR1 ENHRY and CDR2 SYGVKD. V lost 3 bases and J lost 2, with 9 bases in between. The CDR3 reads CAISELADTDTQYF. The CDR3 bases are TGTGCCATCAGTGAATTGGCTGACACAGATACGCAGTATTTT.

This clonotype was counted only a few times. The chain employs TRBV12-3 or TRBV12-4 and TRBJ1-1; possible D gene TRBD1, 5 bases. The CDR3 is 16 residues long. V was trimmed by 6 bases and J by 2 bases, leaving 19 bases between them. Here the CDR3 reads CASRQSRVGANTEAFF. The CDR3 nucleotides read TGTGCCAGCAGGCAAAGCAGGGTAGGGGCAAACACTGAAGCTTTCTTT.

This clonotype has only a few counts. This chain links TRBV5-1 with TRBJ1-6, with D unclear. Germline V CDR1 and CDR2: SGHRS, YFSETQ. This CDR3 has 13 residues. V shed 1 base and J shed 8 bases, with 7 bases lying between them. The CDR3 sequence is CASSLSGYSPLHF. In nucleotides, the CDR3 is TGCGCCAGCAGCTTGTCGGGGTATTCACCCCTCCACTTT.

This clonotype was observed at least ten times. The chain joins TRBV2 to TRBJ1-1; D not resolved. CDR1 is SNHLY and CDR2 is FYNNEI in the germline V gene. Trimming pared 5 bases from V and 2 bases from J, leaving 9 bases between. This CDR3 has 13 residues. As DNA, the CDR3 is TGTGCCAGCAGTTCGGACCCCAACACTGAAGCTTTCTTT. It specifies CASSSDPNTEAFF.

This clonotype was counted ten times or more. V is TRBV4-1 and J is TRBJ1-1; D is ambiguous. The CDR3 is 15 amino acids. V lost 4 bases to trimming and J lost 5 bases, with 17 bases between them. CDR1 and CDR2 from the germline V gene are MGHRA and YSYEKL. Here the CDR3 DNA reads TGCGCCAGCAGCCTAACAACGCCAACGGAGACTGAAGCTTTCTTT. Translation gives CASSLTTPTETEAFF.

Many counts were recorded for this clonotype. The chain recombines TRBV11-3 with TRBJ1-1; D remains unclear. The CDR3 has 13 amino acids. Trimming shortened V by 3 bases and J by 1 base, and 6 bases separated the two germline ends. Germline CDR1 is SGHNT and CDR2 is YENEEA. The CDR3 DNA follows: TGTGCCAGCAGCTTGCTAGGGAACACTGAAGCTTTCTTT. The encoded protein is CASSLLGNTEAFF.

This clonotype was picked up many times. Written as DNA, the CDR3 is TGTGCCAGCTCACCACCGGGTATAAGGACCAATTCACCCCTCCACTTT. Its protein product is CASSPPGIRTNSPLHF. V usage is TRBV18 and J usage is TRBJ1-6; D is unclear. The germline gives CDR1 KGHSH, CDR2 LQKENI. This CDR3 is built from 16 residues. The V end lost 0 bases, the J end lost 7 bases, and 13 bases lay between the germline ends. Using reference TRBV18 and TRBJ1-6 for the parts outside the CDR3, the full variable domain is NAGVMQNPRHLVRRRGQEARLRCSPMKGHSHVYWYRQLPEEGLKFMVYLQKENIIDESGMPKERFSAEFPKEGPSILRIQQVVRGDSAAYFCASSPPGIRTNSPLHFGNGTRLTVT.